These 16 T cell receptor beta chains came from one sample sequenced in a study of cytomegalovirus exposure and HLA in healthy donors. PCR primers comprised 60 Vbeta and 13 Jbeta primers. The method was immunoSEQ multiplex PCR; TCRdb's version includes in-frame clones alone and lacks a portion of them. The data contain some 120,000 clones, approximately 72% of them singletons. Sequencing used PBMCs. These TCRs come from a woman aged 50 to 60 in good health and CMV-seropositive.

This clone occurred once. The V gene is TRBV6-1, the J gene TRBJ2-1; 7 nucleotides align to TRBD1. The ends lost 4 bases at V and 3 bases at J; junction bases unmatched: 18. CDR3 length: 19 residues. The V gene's germline CDR1 is MNHNS and CDR2 SASEGT. This chain's CDR3 is CASSGTGAAVGGDYNEQFF. The CDR3 DNA is TGTGCCAGCAGTGGGACAGGCGCCGCAGTAGGGGGCGACTACAATGAGCAGTTCTTC.

This clone was recorded a few times. The chain combines TRBV4-1 with TRBJ2-7; D is perhaps TRBD1 (6 bases). This CDR3 has 17 residues. Germline V gene sequence: CDR1 MGHRA, CDR2 YSYEKL. V dropped 0 bases and J dropped 1 base, with 16 bases sitting between them. The CDR3 coding sequence is TGCGCCAGCAGCCAAGAACCATTGGGTCAGGGGTCCTACGAGCAGTACTTC. Translation: CASSQEPLGQGSYEQYF.

The gene calls are TRBV30 and TRBJ1-5, with D maybe TRBD1 (6 bases). CDR1 is GTSNPN, CDR2 SVGIG, per germline (reference sequence). Between the trimmed V and J ends, which lost 0 bases and 3 bases, there was a span of 15 bases. The CDR3 extends over 16 amino acids. CDR3 sequence: CAWSVWPGAHNQPQHF. The DNA for the CDR3 is TGTGCCTGGAGTGTATGGCCAGGGGCGCACAATCAGCCCCAGCATTTT.

The chain carries TRBV25-1 and TRBJ1-1; 8 nucleotides line up with TRBD1. There are 15 residues in the CDR3. V shed 5 bases, J shed 4 bases, and the junction held 9 bases outside the gene matches. CDR1 and CDR2 from the germline V gene are MGHDK and SYGVNS. CDR3 sequence: CASSPRTGKGTEAFF. CDR3 nucleotide sequence: TGTGCCAGCAGTCCACGGACAGGGAAAGGCACTGAAGCTTTCTTT.

V is TRBV19 and J is TRBJ1-1, with D maybe TRBD1 (6 bases). Germline V gene lookup returns CDR1 LNHDA and CDR2 SQIVND (reference sequence). V was clipped by 6 bases and J by 4 bases, with 15 bases between them. The CDR3 contains 14 residues. The CDR3 region is CASRWGQGGTEAFF. The CDR3 DNA is TGTGCCAGTAGGTGGGGGCAAGGGGGCACTGAAGCTTTCTTT.

This clone was observed a single time. The chain couples TRBV30 to TRBJ1-1; possible D gene TRBD1, 5 bases. The CDR3 totals 13 residues. The germline gives CDR1 GTSNPN, CDR2 SVGIG (reference sequence). V was clipped by 6 bases and J by 3 bases, with 14 bases between them. CDR3 in amino acids: CACSEDTHTEAFF. In DNA, the CDR3 is TGTGCCTGTTCCGAGGACACGCACACTGAAGCTTTCTTT.

This chain uses TRBV5-1 with TRBJ2-7; 10 bases are a match to TRBD1. Germline V lookup: CDR1 SGHRS, CDR2 YFSETQ. J lost 5 bases, V lost 2 bases, and 4 bases had no gene match. The CDR3 spans 14 residues. The CDR3, as DNA: TGCGCCAGCAGCTTTGGACAGGGGGTCAACGAGCAGTACTTC. Its protein product is CASSFGQGVNEQYF.

The chain carries TRBV27 and TRBJ1-5, with D perhaps TRBD1 (6 bases). CDR1 and CDR2 from the germline V gene are MNHEY and SMNVEV (reference sequence). The length of the CDR3 is 14 residues. V was cut by 3 bases and J by 4 bases, with 10 bases left in between. The chain's CDR3 is CASSFIGGNQPQHF. CDR3 in DNA: TGTGCCAGCAGTTTTATAGGGGGAAATCAGCCCCAGCATTTT.

The chain links TRBV9 to TRBJ2-2; 8 bases align to TRBD2. Looked up from germline, CDR1 is SGDLS and CDR2 is YYNGEE. With 0 bases clipped from V and 7 bases from J, the junction kept 14 bases outside the gene matches. The CDR3 has 18 amino acids. The CDR3 is CASSVAAGTRIQGGELFF. The DNA for the CDR3 is TGTGCCAGCAGCGTAGCCGCCGGGACTAGGATACAGGGCGGGGAGCTGTTTTTT.

A single count supports this clone. V gene TRBV5-1 combines with J gene TRBJ1-2; D not resolved. CDR3 size: 13 residues. The V and J ends lost 0 bases and 8 bases respectively, with 11 bases between them. Germline V gene sequence: CDR1 SGHRS, CDR2 YFSETQ. The CDR3 region has the DNA TGCGCCAGCAGCTTGGCCTTGGAGGTAGGCTACACCTTC. Protein sequence: CASSLALEVGYTF.

This clone was counted between two and nine times. V gene TRBV4-1 combines with J gene TRBJ1-4; D is undetermined. This CDR3 has 15 amino acids. Trimming removed 5 bases at V and 4 bases at J, with 14 bases between. Germline V gene sequence: CDR1 MGHRA, CDR2 YSYEKL. CDR3 nucleotide sequence: TGCGCCAGCAGCGACTTACGGGAGGGTAATGAAAAACTGTTTTTT. It is translated as CASSDLREGNEKLFF.

The CDR3 loop reads CAWSTGQETQYF. DNA for the CDR3: TGTGCCTGGAGTACAGGACAAGAGACCCAGTACTTC. V and J are TRBV30 and TRBJ2-5; a possible D gene is TRBD1 (5 bases). The CDR3 is made up of 12 amino acids. Trimming removed 2 bases from V and 2 bases from J, with 6 bases in between. The germline V gene has CDR1 GTSNPN and CDR2 SVGIG (reference sequence).

This clone turned up a few times. The chain recombines TRBV2 with TRBJ2-5; TRBD2 agrees at 7 bases. The CDR3 consists of 14 residues. V dropped 6 bases and J dropped 5; count of bases not matched to a gene: 9. Germline lookup yields CDR1 SNHLY and CDR2 FYNNEI. CDR3 nucleotides: TGTGCCAGCAGCGGAAACCGGGGGGACGAGACCCAGTACTTC. It codes for CASSGNRGDETQYF.

V is TRBV5-5 and J is TRBJ1-3; D unresolved. CDR3 size: 14 residues. V was cut by 2 bases and J by 2 bases, with 8 bases left in between. From germline, CDR1 is SGHKS and CDR2 YYEKEE (reference sequence). The CDR3 bases are TGTGCCAGCAGCTTTTATGCGGCTGGAAACACCATATATTTT. Its translation is CASSFYAAGNTIYF.

V is TRBV27 and J is TRBJ1-5, with no clear D. The CDR3 runs 13 residues. Germline CDR1 MNHEY, CDR2 SMNVEV (reference sequence). Trimming stripped 3 bases from V and 6 bases from J, with 9 bases between. The CDR3 here is CASSFSGGQPQHF. The DNA of the CDR3 is TGTGCCAGCAGTTTCTCAGGAGGTCAGCCCCAGCATTTT.

J is TRBJ1-1 and V is TRBV11-1; the D gene is possibly TRBD1 (6 bases). CDR1 SGHAT and CDR2 FQDESV come from the germline V gene (reference sequence). The CDR3 is 18 amino acids. Trimming cost V 2 bases and J 1 base, with 20 bases left between them. CDR3 sequence (DNA): TGTGCCAGCAGCTTATACGGTGGTCGGGGGGGCTGGAACACTGAAGCTTTCTTT. Translating it yields CASSLYGGRGGWNTEAFF.